A selection of T cell receptor beta chains follows, all from one sample in a study of T cell responses to AZD1222 COVID-19 vaccine. Clones were read by immunoSEQ multiplex PCR, and TCRdb kept only the in-frame ones, dropping some. The data hold approximately 140,000 clones, with 94% observed a single time. Sequences were derived from peripheral blood, sampled on day 0 of AZD1222 vaccination. All receptors come from an adult in good health. Both conserved end residues are part of each CDR3. The D gene is left open where the match is weak. Not every row has a clone size; where given, it reads once, few, many or a size class.

>14|-|TRBJ2-5|-|TRBV7-7
CASSLAVSQETQYF
TGTGCCAGCAGCTTAGCGGTCAGCCAAGAGACCCAGTACTTC
>15|-|TRBJ1-2|-|TRBV5-5
CASTKSYGGAGGYTF
TGTGCCAGCACCAAGTCTTATGGGGGGGCCGGTGGCTACACCTTC
>15|-|TRBJ1-1|-|TRBV4-2
CASSPGGAMNTEAFF
TGTGCCAGCAGCCCGGGCGGGGCCATGAACACTGAAGCTTTCTTT
>17|-|TRBJ2-1|-|TRBV5-1
CASSPRAALSSYNEQFF
TGCGCCAGCAGCCCCCGTGCTGCGCTTAGCTCCTACAATGAGCAGTTCTTC
>12|-|TRBJ1-6|-|TRBV28
CASSFLSPPLHF
TGTGCCAGCAGTTTTTTGAGTCCACCCCTCCACTTT
>17|-|TRBJ1-2|-|TRBV5-8
CASSFLNRDPRFYGYTF
TGTGCCAGCAGCTTCTTAAACCGGGACCCCAGGTTTTATGGCTACACCTTC
>15|TRBD2|TRBJ2-3|-|TRBV6-4
CASSKTSGGADTQYF
TGTGCCAGCAGTAAGACTAGCGGGGGCGCAGATACGCAGTATTTT
>15|-|TRBJ1-1|-|TRBV19
CASSMMIGVRTEAFF
TGTGCCAGTAGTATGATGATCGGGGTCCGGACTGAAGCTTTCTTT
>12|TRBD1|TRBJ1-1|-|TRBV10-2
CASRQGITEAFF
TGCGCCAGCAGACAGGGGATCACTGAAGCTTTCTTT
>13|-|TRBJ1-2|-|TRBV12-3/TRBV12-4
CASSILPRYGNTF
TGTGCCAGCAGTATTTTACCTCGCTATGGCAACACCTTC
>16|TRBD2|TRBJ2-1|-|TRBV6-2/TRBV6-3
CASSYWIGLASSEQFF
TGTGCCAGCAGTTACTGGATCGGACTAGCGAGTTCTGAGCAGTTCTTC
>14|TRBD1|TRBJ1-5|once|TRBV4-1
CASSPGQDHQPQHF
TGCGCCAGCAGCCCGGGACAGGACCATCAGCCCCAGCATTTT
>15|-|TRBJ2-2|-|TRBV10-3
CAISDGTRISGELFF
TGTGCCATCAGTGATGGGACTCGGATTTCCGGGGAGCTGTTTTTT
>14|TRBD1|TRBJ2-1|-|TRBV5-1
CASSRTGPYNEQFF
TGCGCCAGCAGTCGGACAGGGCCTTACAATGAGCAGTTCTTC
>14|-|TRBJ1-2|once|TRBV6-5
CASRLQGNDYGYTF
TGTGCCAGCAGGCTTCAGGGGAACGACTATGGCTACACCTTC
>13|-|TRBJ2-5|-|TRBV2
CASSPRGSETQYF
TGTGCCAGCAGTCCGAGGGGCTCCGAGACCCAGTACTTC
>16|-|TRBJ1-2|-|TRBV7-2
CASSPTGGSGLYGYTF
TGTGCCAGCAGCCCGACTGGGGGTTCGGGCCTTTATGGCTACACCTTC
>17|-|TRBJ2-2|-|TRBV4-1
CASSQPLTGLNTGELFF
TGCGCCAGCAGCCAACCTCTAACAGGTCTGAACACCGGGGAGCTGTTTTTT
>15|-|TRBJ1-2|-|TRBV20-1
CSASSYPLANYGYTF
TGCAGTGCTAGTTCCTACCCCTTAGCTAACTATGGCTACACCTTC
>14|TRBD1|TRBJ1-4|-|TRBV3-1/TRBV3-2
CASSLGQQNEKLFF
TGTGCCAGCAGCTTGGGACAGCAAAATGAAAAACTGTTTTTT
>19|TRBD2|TRBJ2-5|-|TRBV11-3
CASSLVPYVSGGDQETQYF
TGTGCCAGCAGCTTAGTCCCTTATGTTAGCGGGGGGGATCAAGAGACCCAGTACTTC
>13|-|TRBJ1-6|-|TRBV19
CASSTYRDSPLHF
TGTGCCAGTAGTACATACAGGGATTCACCCCTCCACTTT
>16|TRBD1|TRBJ1-4|-|TRBV19
CASRNQGAPANEKLFF
TGTGCCAGTAGGAATCAGGGGGCGCCGGCTAATGAAAAACTGTTTTTT
>21|TRBD1|TRBJ1-4|-|TRBV6-1
CASSEGHLSPGQGGFNEKLFF
TGTGCCAGCAGTGAAGGCCATCTTTCCCCGGGACAGGGGGGATTTAATGAAAAACTGTTTTTT
>14|-|TRBJ1-5|once|TRBV27
CASSFPGPNQPQHF
TGTGCCAGCAGTTTCCCGGGACCCAATCAGCCCCAGCATTTT
>12|-|TRBJ1-5|-|TRBV7-9
CASSVRDQPQHF
TGTGCCAGCAGCGTGAGGGATCAGCCCCAGCATTTT
>15|TRBD1|TRBJ2-1|-|TRBV5-1
CASSTGTGAWNEQFF
TGCGCCAGCAGCACGGGGACAGGGGCTTGGAATGAGCAGTTCTTC
>14|TRBD1|TRBJ1-2|-|TRBV4-3
CASSQGDRAHGYTF
TGCGCCAGCAGCCAAGGCGACAGGGCCCATGGCTACACCTTC